Listed below are T cell receptor beta chains from one sample, sequenced in a study of shared clonotypes between healthy human individuals. The method was immunoSEQ multiplex PCR; TCRdb's version includes in-frame clones alone and lacks a portion of them. The sample records 550,000 to 750,000 clones, nearly 97% being singletons. Sequences were obtained from naive CD8+ T cells sorted from blood. The receptors here all came from a woman in her thirties in good health. Both conserved end residues are part of each CDR3. Each record gives: V gene, D gene, J gene, clone size, CDR3 DNA, CDR3 protein. The D gene is left open where the match is weak. Clone size is not always given. Where it is, it says once, few, many or a class for expanded clones.

v_gene: TRBV27; d_gene: TRBD2; j_gene: TRBJ2-1; abundance: once; CDR3nt: TGTGCCAGCAGTTCCTATGGGACTAGCGGGCGGAATGAGCAGTTCTTC; CDR3aa: CASSSYGTSGRNEQFF
v_gene: TRBV13; d_gene: .; j_gene: TRBJ1-2; abundance: .; CDR3nt: TGTGCCAGCAGCTTAGGCGGGCTCTACTATGGCTACACCTTC; CDR3aa: CASSLGGLYYGYTF
v_gene: TRBV2; d_gene: .; j_gene: TRBJ1-2; abundance: .; CDR3nt: TGTGCCAGCAGCGCGACAGTCTATGGCTACACCTTC; CDR3aa: CASSATVYGYTF
v_gene: TRBV7-8; d_gene: .; j_gene: TRBJ1-1; abundance: once; CDR3nt: TGTGCCAGCAGCTTGGACGGGATGAACACTGAAGCTTTCTTT; CDR3aa: CASSLDGMNTEAFF
v_gene: TRBV5-1; d_gene: TRBD2; j_gene: TRBJ2-5; abundance: .; CDR3nt: TGCGCCAGCAGCCCGGCACTAGCGGGAGGGTCAGAGACCCAGTACTTC; CDR3aa: CASSPALAGGSETQYF
v_gene: TRBV29-1; d_gene: .; j_gene: TRBJ1-2; abundance: .; CDR3nt: TGCAGCGTAGCCGGGGGGGCCCTAATGGGCTACACCTTC; CDR3aa: CSVAGGALMGYTF
v_gene: TRBV6-1; d_gene: TRBD2; j_gene: TRBJ2-3; abundance: .; CDR3nt: TGTGCCAGCAGTGGTAGCGGGACTAGCACAGATACGCAGTATTTT; CDR3aa: CASSGSGTSTDTQYF
v_gene: TRBV15; d_gene: .; j_gene: TRBJ2-1; abundance: .; CDR3nt: TGTGCCACCAGCAGAGAGCAGCACCCTCTTCTAAACTACAATGAGCAGTTCTTC; CDR3aa: CATSREQHPLLNYNEQFF
v_gene: TRBV27; d_gene: TRBD2; j_gene: TRBJ2-3; abundance: once; CDR3nt: TGTGCCAGCAGTCTCCTAGCGGGGCCGAGCACAGATACGCAGTATTTT; CDR3aa: CASSLLAGPSTDTQYF
v_gene: TRBV28; d_gene: TRBD1; j_gene: TRBJ1-1; abundance: .; CDR3nt: TGTGCCAGCAGACCATTTACAGGGGCGGTAAACACTGAAGCTTTCTTT; CDR3aa: CASRPFTGAVNTEAFF
v_gene: TRBV7-6; d_gene: .; j_gene: TRBJ2-7; abundance: .; CDR3nt: TGTGCCAGCAGCTTAGCCCCCCTCTACGAGCAGTACTTC; CDR3aa: CASSLAPLYEQYF
v_gene: TRBV11-2; d_gene: TRBD2; j_gene: TRBJ2-7; abundance: .; CDR3nt: TGTGCCAGCAGCTTAGGGAGTAGCGGGTTATACGAGCAGTACTTC; CDR3aa: CASSLGSSGLYEQYF
v_gene: TRBV29-1; d_gene: .; j_gene: TRBJ2-1; abundance: .; CDR3nt: TGCAGCGTTGCCCATCCTTACAATGAGCAGTTCTTC; CDR3aa: CSVAHPYNEQFF
v_gene: TRBV29-1; d_gene: .; j_gene: TRBJ2-7; abundance: .; CDR3nt: TGCAGCCTGAGGGACGGCTACGAGCAGTACTTC; CDR3aa: CSLRDGYEQYF
v_gene: TRBV14; d_gene: TRBD1; j_gene: TRBJ2-4; abundance: .; CDR3nt: TGTGCCAGCAGCTCCCGGGACAGGGGCTCCAAAAACATTCAGTACTTC; CDR3aa: CASSSRDRGSKNIQYF
v_gene: TRBV19; d_gene: TRBD1; j_gene: TRBJ1-6; abundance: .; CDR3nt: TGTGCCAGTAGTCCCGGACAGGGGGCAAGTTCACCCCTCCACTTT; CDR3aa: CASSPGQGASSPLHF
v_gene: TRBV13; d_gene: .; j_gene: TRBJ2-1; abundance: .; CDR3nt: TGTGCCAGCAGAGAGTCCGGGACCCTGAATTTGGACAATGAGCAGTTCTTC; CDR3aa: CASRESGTLNLDNEQFF
v_gene: TRBV2; d_gene: .; j_gene: TRBJ1-5; abundance: .; CDR3nt: TGTGCCAGCAGTGAAAGAGGAGGGGGGGATCTTGAAGCCCAGCATTTT; CDR3aa: CASSERGGGDLEAQHF
v_gene: TRBV5-4; d_gene: .; j_gene: TRBJ2-3; abundance: .; CDR3nt: TGTGCCAGCAGCTTGGCCGGAGAAGGGCTCACAGATACGCAGTATTTT; CDR3aa: CASSLAGEGLTDTQYF
v_gene: TRBV9; d_gene: .; j_gene: TRBJ1-1; abundance: few; CDR3nt: TGTGCCAGCAGCGTAGGAACAGGGAACACTGAAGCTTTCTTT; CDR3aa: CASSVGTGNTEAFF
v_gene: TRBV7-9; d_gene: .; j_gene: TRBJ2-1; abundance: .; CDR3nt: TGTGCCAGCAGCCTAGACTTGAAATACAATGAGCAGTTCTTC; CDR3aa: CASSLDLKYNEQFF
v_gene: TRBV28; d_gene: TRBD2; j_gene: TRBJ2-3; abundance: .; CDR3nt: TGTGCCAGCAGTTTATGGGGGACTAGCGGGAGCACAGATACGCAGTATTTT; CDR3aa: CASSLWGTSGSTDTQYF
v_gene: TRBV5-1; d_gene: TRBD1; j_gene: TRBJ2-7; abundance: .; CDR3nt: TGCGCCAGCAGCTTGACAGGGGCGTACGAGCAGTACTTC; CDR3aa: CASSLTGAYEQYF
v_gene: TRBV5-6; d_gene: TRBD1; j_gene: TRBJ1-6; abundance: .; CDR3nt: TGTGCCAGCAGCTCGTCCGGGACAGGGGAAAGGTCACCCCTCCACTTT; CDR3aa: CASSSSGTGERSPLHF
v_gene: TRBV2; d_gene: .; j_gene: TRBJ1-2; abundance: .; CDR3nt: TGTGCCAGCAGTGCAGGGGACTATGGCTACACCTTC; CDR3aa: CASSAGDYGYTF
v_gene: TRBV7-2; d_gene: .; j_gene: TRBJ2-7; abundance: .; CDR3nt: TGTGCCAGCAGCTTCGGGCTTGCTTACGAGCAGTACTTC; CDR3aa: CASSFGLAYEQYF
v_gene: TRBV9; d_gene: TRBD2; j_gene: TRBJ2-7; abundance: once; CDR3nt: TGTGCCAGCAGCGAAGGGCTAGCGGGAGACTCCTACGAGCAGTACTTC; CDR3aa: CASSEGLAGDSYEQYF
v_gene: TRBV7-9; d_gene: .; j_gene: TRBJ2-7; abundance: .; CDR3nt: TGTGCCAGCAGCTTTAACGCTTACGAGCAGTACTTC; CDR3aa: CASSFNAYEQYF
v_gene: TRBV6-1; d_gene: .; j_gene: TRBJ2-3; abundance: .; CDR3nt: TGTGCCAGTCGGGAGAGCCCGGGAGCAGATACGCAGTATTTT; CDR3aa: CASRESPGADTQYF